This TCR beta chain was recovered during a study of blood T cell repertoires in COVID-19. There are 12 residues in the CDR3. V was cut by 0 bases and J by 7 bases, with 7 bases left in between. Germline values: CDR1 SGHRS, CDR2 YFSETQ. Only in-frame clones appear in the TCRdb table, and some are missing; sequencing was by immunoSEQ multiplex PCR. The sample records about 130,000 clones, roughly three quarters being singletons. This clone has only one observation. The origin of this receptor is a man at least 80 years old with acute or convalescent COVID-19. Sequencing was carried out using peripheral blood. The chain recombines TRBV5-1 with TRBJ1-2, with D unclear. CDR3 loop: CASSLARSGYTF. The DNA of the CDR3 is TGCGCCAGCAGCTTGGCCAGATCTGGCTACACCTTC.